This TCR beta chain was identified during a study of CD8 T cells in Susac syndrome. This CDR3 spans 16 amino acids. The germline V gene encodes CDR1 SGHRS and CDR2 YFSETQ. V was pared by 0 bases and J by 0 bases, with 12 bases between. RNA in amounts of about 0.5 to 1 ug was reverse transcribed with random hexamers. A single record per CDR3 protein comes from TCRdb applying MiXCR to the immunoSEQ multiplex PCR reads. There are roughly 100,000 distinct CDR3 sequences in the sample; about 93% occur only once, and approximately 0.3% lies in the top ten. Source material: CD4+ T cells from PBMCs. This clonotype originated in a human donor with Susac syndrome. This chain links TRBV5-1 with TRBJ1-2; the D gene is possibly TRBD1 (5 bases). The CDR3 here is CASSLAGATSNYGYTF. CDR3 nucleotides: TGCGCCAGCAGCTTGGCCGGGGCGACGTCTAACTATGGCTACACCTTC.